The source of this T cell receptor beta chain is a study of T-cell memory formation after mild COVID-19 (dated by TCRdb to the early 2020s). About the study as a whole: TCR sequence clusters from the two donors were largely donor specific. Longitudinal TCRalpha and TCRbeta repertoire sequencing tracked T-cell clones expanding and contracting after mild COVID-19 in two donors. Two young, previously healthy adult volunteers, one female and one male, were included in the cohort.

PBMCs were isolated by Ficoll-Paque density gradient centrifugation. This clonotype appeared many times. No antigen is known for it. There are no base qualities to consult, and no much larger clone falls within one base. On the study overall, not on this receptor specifically: The second-wave clones that peaked on day 37 were not confirmed to be SARS-CoV-2 specific. The study covered only two mild cases, and larger cohorts including severe cases with pre-infection samples were considered necessary. Contracting CD4+ clones were located mainly in the CM and EM memory subsets, whereas CD8+ clones were found to be enriched in EMRA. Clones that contracted from day 15 to 85 showed balanced CD4/CD8 phenotypes, whereas a second wave of clones that expanded from day 15 to 37 leaned towards CD4+. Some responding clones were detected in pre-infection memory, suggesting pre-existing cross-reactive memory T cells joined the SARS-CoV-2 response.

This sample was sequenced with an Illumina NovaSeq 6000. Using 5'RACE with constant-segment primers, TCRalpha and TCRbeta cDNA libraries were constructed, with sample barcodes and unique molecular identifiers added in the process. RNA was extracted from every sample with Trizol reagent. Libraries were amplified in two PCR steps, with a second sample barcode and Illumina TruSeq adapters added in the second step. Sequencing of the libraries was done on an Illumina NovaSeq, producing 2 x 150 bp paired-end reads. The original methods were these. Reads were demultiplexed and collapsed into UMI-guided consensus sequences with migec v1.2.7. With mixcr v2.1.11, UMI consensuses were aligned to TRA and TRB V and J templates and assembled into clonotypes. A clonotype was counted as expanded or contracted only when both edgeR and NoisET called the clonotype significant, with the noise models trained on biological replicates. edgeR calls used a false discovery rate-adjusted p below 0.01 and a log2 fold-change threshold of 1. As an exploratory analysis of dynamics, PCA with hierarchical clustering was applied to max-normalized trajectories of the 1000 most abundant clonotypes. Separately sequenced CD4+ and CD8+ repertoires were used to assign the CD4 or CD8 phenotype of responding clones. Starting from the raw public reads, TCRdb applied fastp trimming at Q25, assembled clones with MiXCR and retained in-frame beta chains. Identical CDR3 protein sequences are pooled into one entry, listed with their most common genes and DNA. Here the V and J calls rest on TCRdb's processing, not on the authors' analysis. The sample table contains some 290,000 distinct CDR3 sequences; only one count was recorded for 16% of them. The leading ten clones occupy roughly 20% of the sample.

The CDR3 goes from the cysteine to the phenylalanine over 16 residues. Just the 48-base CDR3 DNA is kept, in frame starting at base 1. V and J are trimmed by 3 bases and 0 bases, and the gene matches miss 6 bases of the junction. CDR1 and CDR2 are drawn from the germline V gene: SGDLS, YYNGEE. Sequencing input: PBMCs or a T cell subset sorted from them (not recorded which). The chain couples TRBV9 to TRBJ1-3; TRBD1 aligns with 7 central bases. The sequence was collected from a young man who had mild COVID-19 (a few samples of this study predate the infection). The sample titles of this study are shuffled in the database, so cell type and time point are left out; the donor was told from shared clones. CDR3 reads: CASSALGGFSGNTIYF. The DNA sequence follows: TGTGCCAGCAGCGCATTAGGGGGCTTCTCTGGAAACACCATATATTTT.